This record concerns one T cell receptor beta chain sequence. Its antigen is currently unknown. The sort gate was single viable CD3+CD4+CD8-CD45RO+ cells for memory CD4+ T cells. Positive selection with CD4 microbeads enriched total CD4+ T cells. The data are from a study of memory CD4+ T cells and cytomegalovirus serostatus. As for the study in general: Donors were healthy Belgian adults, 10 or so CMV seropositive and 20 to 30 seronegative. General study findings and limits: Of approximately 160 reported CMV TCRbeta sequences, just over 65 were found in memory CD4+ repertoires.

The V end lost 2 bases, the J end lost 0 bases, and 12 bases lay between the germline ends. Germline values: CDR1 SGDLS, CDR2 YYNGEE. The CDR3 loop spans 15 amino acids. Method: immunoSEQ multiplex PCR; TCRdb's copy keeps in-frame clones and lacks some. The repertoire holds under 55,000 clones, with over 60% as singletons. The source of this sequence is an adult in good health and CMV-seropositive. J is TRBJ2-7 and V is TRBV9, with D perhaps TRBD1 or TRBD2 (5 bases each). Sequences were obtained from memory CD4+ T cells from blood. CDR3 nucleotides: TGTGCCAGCAGCGTCGGCCCAGGGAGCTCCTACGAGCAGTACTTC. Its protein product is CASSVGPGSSYEQYF.